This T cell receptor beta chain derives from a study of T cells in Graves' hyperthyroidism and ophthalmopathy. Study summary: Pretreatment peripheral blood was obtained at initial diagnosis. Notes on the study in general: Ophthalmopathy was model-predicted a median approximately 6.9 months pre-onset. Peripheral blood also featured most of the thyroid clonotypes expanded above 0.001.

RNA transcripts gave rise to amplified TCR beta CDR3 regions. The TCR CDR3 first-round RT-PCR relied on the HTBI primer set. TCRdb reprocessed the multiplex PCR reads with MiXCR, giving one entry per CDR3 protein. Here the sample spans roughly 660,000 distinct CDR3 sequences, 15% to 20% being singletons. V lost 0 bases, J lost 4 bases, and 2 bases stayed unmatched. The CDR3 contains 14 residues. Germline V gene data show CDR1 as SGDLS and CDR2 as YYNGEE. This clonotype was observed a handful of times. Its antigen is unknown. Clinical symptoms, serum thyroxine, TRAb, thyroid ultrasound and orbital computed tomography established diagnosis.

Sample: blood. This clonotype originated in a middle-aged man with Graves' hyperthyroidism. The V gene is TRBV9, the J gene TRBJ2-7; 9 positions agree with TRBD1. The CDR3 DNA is TGTGCCAGCAGCGTAGTGGGACAGGGTTACGAGCAGTACTTC. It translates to CASSVVGQGYEQYF.